This is a list of T cell receptor beta chains from one sample in a study of T cell responses to AZD1222 COVID-19 vaccine. Clones were read by immunoSEQ multiplex PCR, and TCRdb kept only the in-frame ones, dropping some. Among 100,000 to 150,000 clones listed, 70% to 90% were seen once. This sample comprised peripheral blood, obtained on day 0 of AZD1222 vaccination. The receptor source for this set is an adult in good health. Each CDR3 is given with its conserved first and last residue. The D gene is left open where the match is weak. Clone size, where shown, is once, few, many, or a class for clones that have expanded.

abundance,v_gene,j_gene,d_gene,CDR3nt,CDR3aa
NA,TRBV7-6,TRBJ1-1,NA,TGTGCCAGCAGCTCAGGGCTGCCCGCGACGAACACTGAAGCTTTCTTT,CASSSGLPATNTEAFF
NA,TRBV27,TRBJ1-5,NA,TGTGCCAGCCAACGGCAGGGAGGAGGGACACAGCCCCAGCATTTT,CASQRQGGGTQPQHF
NA,TRBV14,TRBJ2-5,NA,TGTGCCAGCAGCCCACGGGACATCCAAGAGACCCAGTACTTC,CASSPRDIQETQYF
NA,TRBV29-1,TRBJ2-7,NA,TGCAGCGTTGGGGTAGACTCCTACGAGCAGTACTTC,CSVGVDSYEQYF
NA,TRBV19,TRBJ2-5,NA,TGTGCCAGTAAACGCCCGGGGCGGGAAGAGACCCAGTACTTC,CASKRPGREETQYF
NA,TRBV6-5,TRBJ2-3,TRBD2,TGTGCCAGCAGGACTAGCGGGAGTTCAGATACGCAGTATTTT,CASRTSGSSDTQYF
NA,TRBV7-3,TRBJ2-1,TRBD1,TGTGCCAGCAGCCCCGACAGGGGATCCTACAATGAGCAGTTCTTC,CASSPDRGSYNEQFF
NA,TRBV19,TRBJ2-1,NA,TGTGCCAGTAGTCCCCGGACTACGGGCAATGAGCAGTTCTTC,CASSPRTTGNEQFF
NA,TRBV3-1/TRBV3-2,TRBJ1-1,TRBD1,TGTGCCAGCAGCCACCCTAAACAGGGGAATATGAACACTGAAGCTTTCTTT,CASSHPKQGNMNTEAFF
few,TRBV10-3,TRBJ2-5,NA,TGTGCCATCAGTAGAGGCGGACAAGAGACCCAGTACTTC,CAISRGGQETQYF
NA,TRBV19,TRBJ2-7,TRBD1,TGTGCCAGTAGTGCGCGACAGGGTGGGAGTTCCTACGAGCAGTACTTC,CASSARQGGSSYEQYF
NA,TRBV19,TRBJ1-5,TRBD1,TGTGCCAGTAGTTCGACAGGGATTCCCAATCAGCCCCAGCATTTT,CASSSTGIPNQPQHF
NA,TRBV11-1,TRBJ1-3,NA,TGTGCCAGCAGCCCGACAGGTACAGGAAACACCATATATTTT,CASSPTGTGNTIYF
NA,TRBV5-1,TRBJ2-7,TRBD1,TGCGCCAGCAGCCTCCCCGGGACAGGGGACTCGAAGCAGTACTTC,CASSLPGTGDSKQYF
NA,TRBV30,TRBJ1-6,NA,TGTGCCTGGAGAGTTCTCTCTAATTCACCCCTCCACTTT,CAWRVLSNSPLHF
NA,TRBV11-3,TRBJ2-2,TRBD1,TGTGCCAGCAGCTTAGGACAGGGGGCCGCCGGGGAGCTGTTTTTT,CASSLGQGAAGELFF
NA,TRBV2,TRBJ1-2,TRBD1,TGTGCCAGCAGTGCGACAGGGGGTGGCTACACCTTC,CASSATGGGYTF
NA,TRBV29-1,TRBJ1-3,NA,TGCAGCGTTGAAGCAGGCTCTGGAAACACCATATATTTT,CSVEAGSGNTIYF
NA,TRBV15,TRBJ2-7,TRBD1,TGTGCCACCAGCAGAGACCAAACAGGGGGCTACGAGCAGTACTTC,CATSRDQTGGYEQYF
NA,TRBV12-3/TRBV12-4,TRBJ2-3,NA,TGTGCCAGCACCCGGACAGCAGATACGCAGTATTTT,CASTRTADTQYF
once,TRBV2,TRBJ1-5,NA,TGTGCCAGCAGTGAAGAGTCAGCCCTTAGCAATCAGCCCCAGCATTTT,CASSEESALSNQPQHF
NA,TRBV5-1,TRBJ2-7,TRBD1,TGCGCCAGCAGCTTGGCCCCGGGACAGAACCCGTACGAGCAGTACTTC,CASSLAPGQNPYEQYF
NA,TRBV7-9,TRBJ2-5,TRBD2,TGTGCCAGCAGTATGTACGGGACTAGCGGGAAGCGGGAGACCCAGTACTTC,CASSMYGTSGKRETQYF
NA,TRBV2,TRBJ1-1,NA,TGTGCCAGCAGTGGACAGGAAAACACTGAAGCTTTCTTT,CASSGQENTEAFF
NA,TRBV7-6,TRBJ1-5,NA,TGTGCCAGCAGCCCCCCGGGGCAGCCCCAGCATTTT,CASSPPGQPQHF
once,TRBV9,TRBJ2-1,NA,TGTGCCAGCAGCCCGCCGGCGGAAGGAGCCTACAATGAGCAGTTCTTC,CASSPPAEGAYNEQFF